This TCR beta chain was found in a study of T cell responses to AZD1222 COVID-19 vaccine. Study outcomes and limitations: Compared with day 0, the breadth and depth of the Spike-specific TCR repertoire rose significantly after two doses of AZD1222. The donor cohort was predominantly white British with a female majority, and clonal diversity may have been underestimated. Vaccine-associated CD4 TCRs ranged over spike, dominating at 160-218 and 743-854.

Profiling relied on immunoSEQ multiplex PCR, and the TCRdb table lists in-frame clones only, not all of them. The sample lists approximately 100,000 clones; about 90% were seen once. Germline CDR1 reads SGHKS; CDR2 reads YYEKEE (reference sequence). The CDR3 is 17 residues long. The germline V and J ends were trimmed by 3 bases and 2 bases, with 21 bases remaining between them. In the case of this clone: The antigen is undetermined.

The genes are TRBV5-5 and TRBJ2-7; TRBD1 or TRBD2 may be the D gene (6 bases each). The sequence came from an adult in good health. The sample in question was peripheral blood, obtained on day 0 of AZD1222 vaccination. CDR3: CASSWARGGSVPYEQYF. CDR3 coding DNA: TGTGCCAGCAGCTGGGCCCGAGGGGGGTCTGTACCCTACGAGCAGTACTTC.